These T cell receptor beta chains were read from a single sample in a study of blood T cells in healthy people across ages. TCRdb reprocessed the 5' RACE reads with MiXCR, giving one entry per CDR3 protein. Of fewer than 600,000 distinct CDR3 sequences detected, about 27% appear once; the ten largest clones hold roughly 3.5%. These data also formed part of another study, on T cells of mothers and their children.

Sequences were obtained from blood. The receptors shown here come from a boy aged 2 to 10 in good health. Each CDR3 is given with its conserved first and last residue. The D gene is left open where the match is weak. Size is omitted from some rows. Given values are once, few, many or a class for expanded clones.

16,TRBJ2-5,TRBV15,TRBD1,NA,TGTGCCACCAGCACCGGGGGGACAGGGGCTGCAGAGACCCAGTACTTC,CATSTGGTGAAETQYF
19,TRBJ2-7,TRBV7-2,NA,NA,TGTGCCAGCAGCCCCTTCTACCTAGCTCCACCGACTTTTTCCTACGAGCAGTACTTC,CASSPFYLAPPTFSYEQYF
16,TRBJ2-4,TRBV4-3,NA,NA,TGCGCCAGCAGCCAAGGGATGGGGGGAAGGAAAAACATTCAGTACTTC,CASSQGMGGRKNIQYF
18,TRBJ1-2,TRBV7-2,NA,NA,TGTGCCAGCAGCTTAGAGTATGTCGACAGCCGAATCAGCTATGGCTACACCTTC,CASSLEYVDSRISYGYTF
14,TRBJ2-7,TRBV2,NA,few,TGTGCCAGCAGTGAAGTGGTGAACGGTAATGAGCAGTACTTC,CASSEVVNGNEQYF
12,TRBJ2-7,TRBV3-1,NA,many,TGTGCCAGCAGCCAAGGAACCTACGAGCAGTACTTC,CASSQGTYEQYF
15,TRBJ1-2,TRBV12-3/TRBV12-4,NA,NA,TGTGCCAGCAGTTTAATCGGTCATGAACCCTATGGCTACACCTTC,CASSLIGHEPYGYTF
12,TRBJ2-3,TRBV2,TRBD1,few,TGTGCCCGCAGGGGGATCACAGATACGCAGTATTTT,CARRGITDTQYF
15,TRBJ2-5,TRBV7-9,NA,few,TGTGCCAGCAGCTTAGGGTCCCTCACACTTCCGACCCAGTACTTC,CASSLGSLTLPTQYF
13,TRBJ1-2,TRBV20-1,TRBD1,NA,TGCAGTGCAAGCGACAGGGACAGCTATGGCTACACCTTC,CSASDRDSYGYTF
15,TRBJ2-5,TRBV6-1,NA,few,TGTGCCAGCAGTCAATTCCCGACAGGACAAGAGACCCAGTACTTC,CASSQFPTGQETQYF
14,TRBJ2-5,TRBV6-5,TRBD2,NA,TGTGCCAGCGGGATTACGACTAGCGTAGAGACCCAGTACTTC,CASGITTSVETQYF
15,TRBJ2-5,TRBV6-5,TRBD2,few,TGTGCCAGCAGTCCGGCGGGGGGTAAAGGGGAGACCCAGTACTTC,CASSPAGGKGETQYF
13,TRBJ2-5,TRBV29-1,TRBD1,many,TGCAGCGTCGGGACAGGGATGGCAGAGACCCAGTACTTC,CSVGTGMAETQYF
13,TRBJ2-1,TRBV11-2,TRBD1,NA,TGTGCCAGCAAAATGGGACAGGGGAACGAGCAGTTCTTC,CASKMGQGNEQFF
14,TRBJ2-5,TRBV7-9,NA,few,TGTGCCAGCAGCTTAGCGCAACCCCAAGAGACCCAGTACTTC,CASSLAQPQETQYF
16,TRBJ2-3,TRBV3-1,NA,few,TGTGCCAGCAGCCAAGAAGGGGGAGGCGGGGCAGATACGCAGTATTTT,CASSQEGGGGADTQYF
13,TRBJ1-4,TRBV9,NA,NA,TGTGCCAGCAGCGCCCAGAATGGAGAAAAACTGTTTTTT,CASSAQNGEKLFF
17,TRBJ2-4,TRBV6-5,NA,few,TGTGCCAGCAGTTACCCGAGGGGCAGGGTAACCAAAAACATTCAGTACTTC,CASSYPRGRVTKNIQYF
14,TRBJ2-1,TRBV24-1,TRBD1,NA,TGTGCCACCAGTGATAGGCAGGGGGTGGGGGAGCAGTTCTTC,CATSDRQGVGEQFF
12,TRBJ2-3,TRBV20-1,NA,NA,TGCAGTGCTAGGCCCCTCACAGATACGCAGTATTTT,CSARPLTDTQYF
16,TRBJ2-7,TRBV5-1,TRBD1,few,TGCGCCAGCAGCTTGGGTCAGACAGGGGATCCCTACGAGCAGTACTTC,CASSLGQTGDPYEQYF
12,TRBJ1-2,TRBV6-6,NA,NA,TGTGCCAGCGGTCCGGGGGCTGATGGCTACACCTTC,CASGPGADGYTF
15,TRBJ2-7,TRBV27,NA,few,TGTGCCAGCAGCCAGAGCAGGGGCCCCTCCTACGAGCAGTACTTC,CASSQSRGPSYEQYF
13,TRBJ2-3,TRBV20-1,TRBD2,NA,TGCAGTGCTCCTGGGGGGGGGTCCGATACGCAGTATTTT,CSAPGGGSDTQYF
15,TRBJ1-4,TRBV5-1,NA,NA,TGCGCCAGCAGAATTGAGCCCCAGCGGTTCGAAAAACTGTTTTTT,CASRIEPQRFEKLFF
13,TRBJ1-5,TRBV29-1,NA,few,TGCAGCGTTGTGGGGGGCGGCAATCAGCCCCAGCATTTT,CSVVGGGNQPQHF
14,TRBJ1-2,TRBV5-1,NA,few,TGCGCCACGCATCCGGGGCTGACTACCTATGGCTACACCTTC,CATHPGLTTYGYTF
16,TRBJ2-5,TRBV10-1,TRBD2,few,TGCGCCAGCAGTTCTCAGCGGGGGGCCGAACGAGAGACCCAGTACTTC,CASSSQRGAERETQYF
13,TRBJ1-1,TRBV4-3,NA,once,TGCGCCAGCAGCCAAGATCCGGGGACTGAAGCTTTCTTT,CASSQDPGTEAFF
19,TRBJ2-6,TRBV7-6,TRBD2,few,TGTGCCAGCAGCTTAGTTCTGCGGGGGGCCTTCTCTGGGGCCAACGTCCTGACTTTC,CASSLVLRGAFSGANVLTF
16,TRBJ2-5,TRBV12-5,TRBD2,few,TGTGCTAGTGGTTTGGACGGACTAGCGGAACAAGAGACCCAGTACTTC,CASGLDGLAEQETQYF
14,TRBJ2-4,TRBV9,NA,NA,TGTGCCAGCAGCGTAGGCCGGGACACGAACATTCAGTACTTC,CASSVGRDTNIQYF
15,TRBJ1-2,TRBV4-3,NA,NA,TGCGCCAGCAGCCAAGATCGGGTTTACAACTATGGCTACACCTTC,CASSQDRVYNYGYTF
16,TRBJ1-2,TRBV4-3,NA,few,TGCGCCAGCAGCCAAGTGTTCGGCAGTCTAAACTATGGCTACACCTTC,CASSQVFGSLNYGYTF
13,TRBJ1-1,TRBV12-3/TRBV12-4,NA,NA,TGTGCCAGCAGTTTACGGGGGGTAGGTGAAGCTTTCTTT,CASSLRGVGEAFF
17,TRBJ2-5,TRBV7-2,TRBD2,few,TGTGCCAGCAGCTTACCCCCGGGACTAGCGGGAGCGGAGACCCAGTACTTC,CASSLPPGLAGAETQYF
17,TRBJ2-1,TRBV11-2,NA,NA,TGTGCCAGCAACCGGCTCGGGGGCCCCAGCTCCTACAATGAGCAGTTCTTC,CASNRLGGPSSYNEQFF
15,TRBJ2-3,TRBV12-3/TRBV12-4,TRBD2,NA,TGTGCCAGCAGTATCCCCACTAGCGGGCCAGATACGCAGTATTTT,CASSIPTSGPDTQYF
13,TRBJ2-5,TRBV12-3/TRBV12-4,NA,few,TGTGCCAGCAGTTTGTTCCAGGGAGAGGCCCAGTACTTC,CASSLFQGEAQYF
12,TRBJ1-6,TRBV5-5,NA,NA,TGTGCCAGCAGTCCTCGGGACGGGCCCCTCCACTTT,CASSPRDGPLHF
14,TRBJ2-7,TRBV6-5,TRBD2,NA,TGTGCCAGCAGCAACGGGGGGAGTCCTTACGAGCAGTACTTC,CASSNGGSPYEQYF
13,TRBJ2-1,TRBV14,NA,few,TGTGCCAGCAGCCTGCGGGGCCCAAATGAGCAGTTCTTC,CASSLRGPNEQFF
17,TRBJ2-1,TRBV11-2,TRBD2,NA,TGTGCCAGCAGCTTAGATCGTGGCGGGAGGCCCTACAATGAGCAGTTCTTC,CASSLDRGGRPYNEQFF
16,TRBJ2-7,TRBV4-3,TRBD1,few,TGCGCCAGCAGCCAAGGGATCGGGACAGGAGCCTACGAGCAGTACTTC,CASSQGIGTGAYEQYF
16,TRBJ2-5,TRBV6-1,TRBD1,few,TGTGCCAGCAGAACCGGGACAGGGCTGTACCAAGAGACCCAGTACTTC,CASRTGTGLYQETQYF
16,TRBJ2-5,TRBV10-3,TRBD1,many,TGTGCCATCAGCATCTCGGACAGGGGAGGGCAAGAGACCCAGTACTTC,CAISISDRGGQETQYF
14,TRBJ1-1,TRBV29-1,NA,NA,TGCAGCGTTGTCAAGGCGGGTAGGGACACTGAAGCTTTCTTT,CSVVKAGRDTEAFF
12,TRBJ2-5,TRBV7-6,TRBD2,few,TGTGCCAGCAGCGGGACTAGCGGGAGATTGTACTTC,CASSGTSGRLYF
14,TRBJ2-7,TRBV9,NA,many,TGTGCCAGCAGCGGAAGACAGGATTCCTACGAGCAGTACTTC,CASSGRQDSYEQYF
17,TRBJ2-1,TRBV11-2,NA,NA,TGTGCCAGCAGCTTAGATCAGGGCGGCCTAGGATACAATGAGCAGTTCTTC,CASSLDQGGLGYNEQFF
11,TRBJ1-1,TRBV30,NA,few,TGTGCCTGGAGTGTCCTTACTGAAGCTTTCTTT,CAWSVLTEAFF
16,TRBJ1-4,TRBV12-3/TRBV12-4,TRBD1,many,TGTGCCAGCAGTCCTGCCGACAGGGTCGTCGGTGAAAAACTGTTTTTT,CASSPADRVVGEKLFF
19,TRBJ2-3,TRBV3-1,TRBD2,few,TGTGCCAGCAAATGGGAATTAGCGGGAGGTGGGCCTCCAACAGATACGCAGTATTTT,CASKWELAGGGPPTDTQYF
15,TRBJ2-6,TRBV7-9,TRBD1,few,TGTGCCAGCAGGGGACAGGTCACCGGGGCCAACGTCCTGACTTTC,CASRGQVTGANVLTF